Presented here are 23 T cell receptor beta chains from one specimen sequenced in a study of CD8 T cells in ankylosing spondylitis. MiXCR, applied by TCRdb to the 5' RACE reads, yields one record per CDR3 protein. The sample carries 300,000 to 400,000 distinct CDR3 sequences, around a tenth recorded once. The sequenced sample consisted of blood, either unsorted or a sorted T cell fraction (not recorded which). Every receptor here comes from a female donor with ankylosing spondylitis or in good health (not recorded which).

The chain couples TRBV28 to TRBJ2-7, with 8 bases identical to TRBD2. The J segment lost 6 bases and the V segment lost 3 bases, leaving 7 bases of the junction unmatched. This CDR3 comprises 14 residues. Germline V lookup: CDR1 MDHEN, CDR2 SYDVKM. The CDR3 is CASSLRGAYREQYF. CDR3 bases: TGTGCCAGCAGTTTGCGGGGGGCGTATCGCGAGCAGTACTTC.

This clonotype was detected ten times or more. The chain combines TRBV27 with TRBJ2-4; no definite D call. The CDR3 is made up of 15 amino acids. V gave up 6 bases and J gave up 0 bases, with 12 bases separating them. Germline CDR1 is MNHEY and CDR2 is SMNVEV (reference sequence). The CDR3 loop is CASRRSTLAKNIQYF. CDR3 DNA: TGTGCCAGCAGGCGATCCACCCTAGCCAAAAACATTCAGTACTTC.

This clonotype has more than one count but fewer than ten. The chain joins TRBV7-2 to TRBJ1-1, with TRBD1 matching over 7 bases. The CDR3 contains 15 residues. V lost 4 bases to trimming and J lost 1 base; unmatched junction nucleotides: 6. The germline V gene has CDR1 SGHTA and CDR2 FQGNSA. The CDR3 DNA reads TGTGCCAGCAGCTCTCGAGGGGGCAAGAACACTGAAGCTTTCTTT. Translation: CASSSRGGKNTEAFF.

There are many counts of this clonotype. Here the CDR3 reads CASSQADQPQHF. The CDR3 DNA reads TGTGCCAGCAGCCAAGCTGATCAGCCCCAGCATTTT. The rearrangement joins TRBV3-1 to TRBJ1-5; D not resolved. CDR1 and CDR2 from the germline V gene are LGHDT and YNNKEL (reference sequence). The CDR3 is made up of 12 amino acids. V shed 1 base and J shed 5 bases, with 3 bases lying between them.

This clonotype was counted at least ten times. V is TRBV7-2 and J is TRBJ2-3, with no clear D. In germline, CDR1 is SGHTA, CDR2 FQGNSA. Deletions cut 5 bases from V and 2 bases from J, with 8 bases between. This CDR3 has 13 residues. CDR3 amino acids: CASSRALTDTQYF. The CDR3 region has the DNA TGTGCCAGCAGCCGCGCCCTCACAGATACGCAGTATTTT.

This clonotype was found a few times. V and J are TRBV12-3 or TRBV12-4 and TRBJ1-5; D is unclear. The CDR3 loop spans 16 amino acids. The V gene lost 3 bases and the J gene lost 3 bases, with 15 bases spanning the gap. The CDR3 here is CASSFHSIRINQPQHF. CDR3 DNA: TGTGCCAGCAGTTTTCACAGCATCAGAATCAATCAGCCCCAGCATTTT.

This chain uses TRBV5-1 with TRBJ1-1; TRBD1 might be the D (6 bases). CDR1 and CDR2 (germline): SGHRS, YFSETQ. Trimming removed 3 bases at V and 6 bases at J, with 18 bases between. The CDR3 covers 15 residues. CDR3 region: CASSSAGTTLSEAFF. DNA for the CDR3: TGCGCCAGCAGCTCGGCGGGGACAACTCTATCTGAAGCTTTCTTT.

This clonotype was seen more than once but under ten times. J is TRBJ1-2 and V is TRBV12-5, with 12 bases lining up with TRBD1. V lost 5 bases, J lost 8 bases, and 12 bases stayed unmatched. This CDR3 contains 16 residues. Germline CDR1 LGHNT, CDR2 FRNRAP. CDR3 in amino acids: CASGLNSGQGAGGYTF. The CDR3 DNA reads TGTGCTAGTGGTCTGAATTCGGGACAGGGGGCAGGGGGCTACACCTTC.

V usage is TRBV6-2 or TRBV6-3 and J usage is TRBJ2-7; 10 bases are shared with TRBD2. CDR3 length: 15 residues. CDR1 MNHEY and CDR2 SVGEGT come from the germline V gene. Trimming at V came to 8 bases and at J to 3 bases, leaving 10 bases not matched to a gene. The CDR3 DNA reads TGTGCCAGCTGGACCCCCCTAGCGGGGGACTACGAGCAGTACTTC. This encodes CASWTPLAGDYEQYF.

Ten or more counts support this clonotype. The chain carries TRBV6-1 and TRBJ1-1; 7 bases fit TRBD1. Germline values: CDR1 MNHNS, CDR2 SASEGT. The CDR3 totals 16 residues. Losses at the gene ends were 4 bases for V and 1 base for J; bases not matched to a gene: 9. CDR3 coding DNA: TGTGCCAGCAGTGCCTTAGGGACAGTGACGAACACTGAAGCTTTCTTT. Translated, it gives CASSALGTVTNTEAFF.

The V call is TRBV20-1, the J call TRBJ2-3; the D gene is possibly TRBD2 (6 bases). The CDR3 contains 13 residues. Trimming pared 7 bases from V and 0 bases from J, leaving 11 bases between. Germline-derived CDR1 and CDR2 are DFQATT and SNEGSKA (reference sequence). The CDR3 DNA reads TGCAGTGTCCCCCGGGGGAGCACAGATACGCAGTATTTT. Translating gives CSVPRGSTDTQYF.

This clonotype appeared many times. The V call is TRBV5-6, the J call TRBJ2-7; unclear D gene. The ends were cut back, 5 bases at V and 1 base at J, with 10 bases in the middle. Germline CDR1 and CDR2: SGHDT and YYEEEE. The CDR3 covers 13 residues. CDR3 sequence (DNA): TGTGCCAGCAGGATAATAGGTTCCTACGAGCAGTACTTC. Protein sequence: CASRIIGSYEQYF.

This clonotype has ten or more counts. The CDR3 DNA follows: TGTGCCAGCAGTTTAGCGGGGGGGCCGACAGATACGCAGTATTTT. Encoded protein: CASSLAGGPTDTQYF. V usage is TRBV12-3 or TRBV12-4 and J usage is TRBJ2-3, with D maybe TRBD2 (7 bases). The CDR3 consists of 15 residues. Deletions cut 0 bases from V and 3 bases from J, with 10 bases between.

This clonotype was counted ten times or more. The DNA of the CDR3 is TGCAGCGGGGAAGGGGGCTATGAAGCTTTCTTT. This codes for CSGEGGYEAFF. The rearrangement joins TRBV29-1 to TRBJ1-1; TRBD1 aligns across 7 bases. CDR3 length: 11 residues. Germline V CDR1 and CDR2: SQVTM, ANQGSEA. The ends lost 7 bases at V and 7 bases at J; junction bases unmatched: 6.

This sequence joins TRBV12-3 or TRBV12-4 and TRBJ2-1; D gene unclear. V lost 3 bases, J lost 10 bases, and 16 bases lay in between. The CDR3 extends over 14 amino acids. CDR3 DNA sequence: TGTGCCAGCAGTTTCCCAGGAGAAGTATTCGAGCAGTTCTTC. It codes for CASSFPGEVFEQFF.

The chain has TRBV6-4 and TRBJ2-2; D ambiguous. CDR3 size: 12 residues. V lost 4 bases and J lost 5, with 5 bases in between. CDR1 and CDR2 from the germline V gene are MRHNA and SNTAGT. CDR3 sequence (DNA): TGTGCCAGCAGTGCTGGAACCGGGGAGCTGTTTTTT. Translated, it gives CASSAGTGELFF.

The rearrangement uses TRBV7-6 and TRBJ2-1, with D perhaps TRBD1 or TRBD2 (5 bases each). The V and J ends lost 6 bases and 5 bases respectively, with 17 bases between them. The CDR3 sequence is 15 residues long. Germline V lookup: CDR1 SGHVS, CDR2 FNYEAQ. The CDR3 loop is CASSRGTLRDNEQFF. The DNA for the CDR3 is TGTGCCAGCAGTCGAGGGACCCTACGCGACAATGAGCAGTTCTTC.

This clonotype was recorded at least ten times. The V call is TRBV5-1, the J call TRBJ2-5; 13 nucleotides match TRBD2. The CDR3 is 17 amino acids. The V and J ends lost 3 bases and 5 bases, in that order; junction bases with no gene match: 10. Germline V gene sequence: CDR1 SGHRS, CDR2 YFSETQ. For the CDR3, the DNA is TGCGCCAGCAGCTCAGGACTAGCGGGGGACCTTGGTGAGACCCAGTACTTC. This gives the protein CASSSGLAGDLGETQYF.

This clonotype was recorded many times. The chain recombines TRBV29-1 with TRBJ2-2, with unresolved D. The CDR3 length is 13 residues. Germline CDR1 is SQVTM and CDR2 is ANQGSEA. V gave up 4 bases and J gave up 5 bases, with 11 bases separating them. CDR3 coding DNA: TGCAGCGTTGTCTTACAGCCAACCGGGGAGCTGTTTTTT. This translates into CSVVLQPTGELFF.

CDR3 in amino acids: CASRLGGPWTDTQYF. Here the CDR3 DNA reads TGTGCCAGCAGGTTAGGGGGGCCCTGGACAGATACGCAGTATTTT. The V and J genes are TRBV25-1 and TRBJ2-3; perhaps D is TRBD1 or TRBD2 (6 bases each). V shed 6 bases and J shed 3 bases, with 16 bases lying between them. CDR1 and CDR2 from the germline V gene are MGHDK and SYGVNS. The CDR3 consists of 15 residues.

This clonotype was counted only a few times. CDR3 sequence: CASSLGHTEETQYF. CDR3 nucleotide sequence: TGCGCCAGCAGCCTGGGACACACGGAAGAGACCCAGTACTTC. The chain joins TRBV5-1 to TRBJ2-5; perhaps TRBD1 as D (6 bases). The CDR3 is made up of 14 amino acids. V was clipped by 4 bases and J by 3 bases, with 13 bases between them. Germline CDR1 reads SGHRS; CDR2 reads YFSETQ.

This clonotype was counted between two and nine times. The chain employs TRBV6-6 and TRBJ1-1; D is unresolved. This CDR3 is 12 amino acids long. The germline gives CDR1 MNHNY, CDR2 SVGAGI (reference sequence). Deletions cut 6 bases from V and 3 bases from J, with 8 bases between. This CDR3 is CASRNIDTEAFF. The CDR3 bases are TGTGCCAGCAGGAATATTGACACTGAAGCTTTCTTT.

This clonotype has just a few counts. The chain has TRBV18 and TRBJ1-2, with TRBD1 as a possible D gene (6 bases). Trimming left V 5 bases short and J 6 bases short, with 19 bases between. The CDR3 loop spans 15 amino acids. Germline V gene sequence: CDR1 KGHSH, CDR2 LQKENI. CDR3 bases: TGTGCCAGCTCAAGACGGGAACAGGGTTCGAATGGCTACACCTTC. This codes for CASSRREQGSNGYTF.